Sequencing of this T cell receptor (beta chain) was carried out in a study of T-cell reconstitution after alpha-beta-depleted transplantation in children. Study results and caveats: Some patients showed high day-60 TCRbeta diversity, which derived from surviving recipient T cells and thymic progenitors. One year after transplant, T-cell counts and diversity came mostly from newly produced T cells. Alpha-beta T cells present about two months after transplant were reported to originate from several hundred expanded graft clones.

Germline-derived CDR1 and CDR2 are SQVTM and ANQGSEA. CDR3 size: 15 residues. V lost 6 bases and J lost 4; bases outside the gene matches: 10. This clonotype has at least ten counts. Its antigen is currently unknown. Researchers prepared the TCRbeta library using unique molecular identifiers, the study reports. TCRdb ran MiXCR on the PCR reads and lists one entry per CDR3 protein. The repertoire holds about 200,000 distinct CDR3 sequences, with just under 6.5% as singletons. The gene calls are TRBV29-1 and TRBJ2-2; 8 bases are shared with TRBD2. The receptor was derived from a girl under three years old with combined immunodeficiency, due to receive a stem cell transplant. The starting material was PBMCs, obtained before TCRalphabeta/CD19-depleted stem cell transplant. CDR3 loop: CSVPPPGGTTGELFF. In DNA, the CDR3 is TGCAGCGTACCCCCCCCGGGAGGGACCACCGGGGAGCTGTTTTTT.